This T cell receptor beta chain is from a study of blood T cell repertoires in COVID-19. Study background: Italy, Spain and the United States were the sources of the convalescent and acute COVID-19 samples. Sample material is recorded as cDNA or gDNA derived from T cells, B-cell-depleted T cells, or PBMCs.

The V gene's germline CDR1 is MDHEN and CDR2 SYDVKM. The CDR3 has 17 amino acids. V was shortened by 3 bases and J by 3 bases, with 18 bases between the two germline ends. As originally analysed: Using reference gene primer amplification, nucleated cell counts were estimated. Produced via immunoSEQ multiplex PCR; TCRdb's table is partial and in-frame only. That table is the source of V, J and clone size, and D and trimming were worked out from the DNA. Altogether about 98,000 clones are present, 65% to 85% being singletons, with the ten largest covering over 8.5%. The chain couples TRBV28 to TRBJ1-3; D is possibly TRBD1 (5 bases). The TCR originated in an elderly woman with acute or convalescent COVID-19. Specimen: peripheral blood. CDR3 sequence: CASSFPQDTRGGNTIYF. The DNA for the CDR3 is TGTGCCAGCAGTTTCCCCCAGGACACTCGCGGTGGAAACACCATATATTTT.